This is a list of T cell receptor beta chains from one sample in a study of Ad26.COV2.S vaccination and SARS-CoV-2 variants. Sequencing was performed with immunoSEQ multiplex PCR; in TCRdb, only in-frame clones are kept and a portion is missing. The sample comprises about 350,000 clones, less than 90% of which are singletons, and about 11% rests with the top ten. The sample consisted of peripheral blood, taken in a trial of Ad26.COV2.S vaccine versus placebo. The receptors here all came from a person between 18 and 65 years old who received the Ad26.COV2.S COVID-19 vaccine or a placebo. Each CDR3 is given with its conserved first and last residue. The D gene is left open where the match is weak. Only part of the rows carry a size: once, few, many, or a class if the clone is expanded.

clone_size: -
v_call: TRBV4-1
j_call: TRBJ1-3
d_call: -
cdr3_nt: TGCGCCAGCAGCCAGGGGGACGGATACTCTGGAAACACCATATATTTT
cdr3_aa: CASSQGDGYSGNTIYF

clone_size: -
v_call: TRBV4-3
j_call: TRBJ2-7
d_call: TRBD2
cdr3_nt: TGCGCCAGCAGCCAAGATAGCGGGGTACCCTACGAGCAGTACTTC
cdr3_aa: CASSQDSGVPYEQYF

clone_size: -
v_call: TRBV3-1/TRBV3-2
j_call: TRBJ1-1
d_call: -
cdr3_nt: TGTGCCAGCAGCCAAAAGTGGAACACTGAAGCTTTCTTT
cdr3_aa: CASSQKWNTEAFF

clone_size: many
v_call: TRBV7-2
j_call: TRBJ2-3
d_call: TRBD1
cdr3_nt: TGTGCCAGCAGCTTAGGAGGGACAGCAGATACGCAGTATTTT
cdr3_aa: CASSLGGTADTQYF

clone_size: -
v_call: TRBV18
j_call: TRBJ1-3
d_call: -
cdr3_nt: TGTGCCAGCTCACCACCGGGGGGGGTAGGAAACACCATATATTTT
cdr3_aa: CASSPPGGVGNTIYF

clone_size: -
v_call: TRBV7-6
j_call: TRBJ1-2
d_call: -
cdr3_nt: TGTGCCAGCAGCCCCCGCGGAGGGCGGATGGTTGGCTACACCTTC
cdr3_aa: CASSPRGGRMVGYTF

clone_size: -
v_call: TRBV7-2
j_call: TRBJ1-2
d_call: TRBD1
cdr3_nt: TGTGCCAGCCAGGGGGCCGGGATCTATGGCTACACCTTC
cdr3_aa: CASQGAGIYGYTF

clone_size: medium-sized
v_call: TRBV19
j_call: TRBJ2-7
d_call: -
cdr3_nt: TGTGCCAGTAGTATCGGCGGAGGCCGGAGCTCCTACGAGCAGTACTTC
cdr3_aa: CASSIGGGRSSYEQYF

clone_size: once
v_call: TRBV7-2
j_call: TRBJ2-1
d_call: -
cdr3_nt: TGTGCCAGCAGCTTAGCCGCAGGTACCCCCTACAATGAGCAGTTCTTC
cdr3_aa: CASSLAAGTPYNEQFF

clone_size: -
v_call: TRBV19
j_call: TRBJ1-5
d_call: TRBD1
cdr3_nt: TGTGCCAGTAGTATGATCCAGGGGGGCAATCAGCCCCAGCATTTT
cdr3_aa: CASSMIQGGNQPQHF

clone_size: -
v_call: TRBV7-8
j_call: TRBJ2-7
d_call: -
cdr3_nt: TGTGCCAGCAGCTTAGTGGTTGACAGTTATTACGAGCAGTACTTC
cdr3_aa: CASSLVVDSYYEQYF

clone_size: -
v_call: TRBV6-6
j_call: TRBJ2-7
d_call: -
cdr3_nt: TGTGCCAGCAGCCAGACTAGAGACGAGCAGTACTTC
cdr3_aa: CASSQTRDEQYF

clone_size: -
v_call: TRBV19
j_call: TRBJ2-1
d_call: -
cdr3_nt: TGTGCCAGTAGTATAGACGGCAGCTCCTACAATGAGCAGTTCTTC
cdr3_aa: CASSIDGSSYNEQFF

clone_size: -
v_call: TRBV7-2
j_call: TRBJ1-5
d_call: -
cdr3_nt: TGTGCCAGCAGCTTAGGTAGTGGACAGTTTCATCAGCCCCAGCATTTT
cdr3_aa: CASSLGSGQFHQPQHF

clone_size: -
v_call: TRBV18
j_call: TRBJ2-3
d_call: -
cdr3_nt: TGTGCCAGCTCCGTTATAACGGAGGGACGAGGTACGCAGTATTTT
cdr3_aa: CASSVITEGRGTQYF

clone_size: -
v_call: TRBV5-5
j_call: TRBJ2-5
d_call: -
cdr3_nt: TGTGCCAGCAGCTTGGTCGGAGGGGGAGAGACCCAGTACTTC
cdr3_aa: CASSLVGGGETQYF

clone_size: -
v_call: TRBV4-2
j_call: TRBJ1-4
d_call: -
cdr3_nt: TGTGCCAGCAGCCAAGGTGTGGGAGAGGGTGAAAAACTGTTTTTT
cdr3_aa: CASSQGVGEGEKLFF

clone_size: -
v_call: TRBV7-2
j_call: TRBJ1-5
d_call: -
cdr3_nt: TGTGCCAGCAGCTTCGCGCTAAATCAGCCCCAGCATTTT
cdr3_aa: CASSFALNQPQHF

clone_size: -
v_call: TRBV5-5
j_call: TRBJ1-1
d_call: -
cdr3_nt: TGTGCCAGCAGCCAGAGCCCAGTCTTGAACACTGAAGCTTTCTTT
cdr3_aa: CASSQSPVLNTEAFF

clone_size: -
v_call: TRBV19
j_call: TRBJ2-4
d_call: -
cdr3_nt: TGTGCCAGCGGGTGGGCCAAAAACATTCAGTACTTC
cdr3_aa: CASGWAKNIQYF

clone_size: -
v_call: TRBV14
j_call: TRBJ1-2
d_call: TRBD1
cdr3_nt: TGTGCCAGCAGTCCTATCGGACAGGTCTATGGCTACACCTTC
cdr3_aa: CASSPIGQVYGYTF

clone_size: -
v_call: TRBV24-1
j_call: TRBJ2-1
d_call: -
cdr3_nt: TGTGCCACCAGTGAGAACCGACTAGTTGGTTACAATGAGCAGTTCTTC
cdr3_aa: CATSENRLVGYNEQFF

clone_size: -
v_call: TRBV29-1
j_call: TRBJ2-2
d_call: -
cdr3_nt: TGCAGCGCTATCGTAGGGGCTAACACCGGGGAGCTGTTTTTT
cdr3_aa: CSAIVGANTGELFF

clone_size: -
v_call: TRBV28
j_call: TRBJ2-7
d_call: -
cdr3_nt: TGTGCCAGCAGTACTCACGACAGGTCGCCCTACGAGCAGTACTTC
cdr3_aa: CASSTHDRSPYEQYF

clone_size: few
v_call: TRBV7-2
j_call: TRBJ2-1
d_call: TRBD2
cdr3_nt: TGTGCCAGCAGCTCGAACGGGGGGAATGAGCAGTTCTTC
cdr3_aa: CASSSNGGNEQFF

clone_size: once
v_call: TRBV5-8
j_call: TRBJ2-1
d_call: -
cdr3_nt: TGTGCCAGCAGCTCGCCACAGGTGGACCTCTACAATGAGCAGTTCTTC
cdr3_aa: CASSSPQVDLYNEQFF

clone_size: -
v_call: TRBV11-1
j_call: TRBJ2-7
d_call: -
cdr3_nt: TGTGCCAGCAGCTTAGGGGACGGCGCGGGGGAGCAGTACTTC
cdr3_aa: CASSLGDGAGEQYF

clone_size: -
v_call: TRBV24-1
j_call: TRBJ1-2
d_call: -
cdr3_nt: TGTGCCACCAGTGATTTGCGGCAGAACTATGGCTACACCTTC
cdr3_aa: CATSDLRQNYGYTF

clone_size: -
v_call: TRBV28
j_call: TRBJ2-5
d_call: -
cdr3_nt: TGTGCCAGCAGTTTATTATCTAGCCGAGAGACCCAGTACTTC
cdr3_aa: CASSLLSSRETQYF

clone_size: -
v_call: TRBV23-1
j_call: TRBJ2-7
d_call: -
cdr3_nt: TGCGCCAGCAGTCAAAGGGACACCCGTTACGAGCAGTACTTC
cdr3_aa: CASSQRDTRYEQYF

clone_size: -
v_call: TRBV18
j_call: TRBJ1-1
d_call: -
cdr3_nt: TGTGCCAGCTCACCACCGACAGAACGGAACACTGAAGCTTTCTTT
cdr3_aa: CASSPPTERNTEAFF

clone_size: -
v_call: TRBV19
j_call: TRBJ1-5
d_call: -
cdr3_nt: TGTGCCAGTAATATGAGGGATGTTAGGGGTCAGCCCCAGCATTTT
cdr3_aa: CASNMRDVRGQPQHF

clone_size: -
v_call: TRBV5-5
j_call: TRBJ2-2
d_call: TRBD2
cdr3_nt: TGTGCCAGCAGCCCGGGACTAGCGGGAGTCACCGGGGAGCTGTTTTTT
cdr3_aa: CASSPGLAGVTGELFF

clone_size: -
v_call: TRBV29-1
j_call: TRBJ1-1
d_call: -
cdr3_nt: TGCAGCGTTGTAAAACACTTGAACACTGAAGCTTTCTTT
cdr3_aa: CSVVKHLNTEAFF

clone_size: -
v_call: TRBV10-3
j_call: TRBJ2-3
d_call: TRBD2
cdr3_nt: TGTGCCATCAATCGACTAGCGGGGGGCACAGATACGCAGTATTTT
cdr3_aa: CAINRLAGGTDTQYF

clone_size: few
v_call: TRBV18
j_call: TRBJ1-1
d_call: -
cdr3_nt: TGTGCCAGCTCACCAAACAGGGCAAACACTGAAGCTTTCTTT
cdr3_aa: CASSPNRANTEAFF

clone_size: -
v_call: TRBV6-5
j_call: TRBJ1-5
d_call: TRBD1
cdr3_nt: TGTGCCAGCAGCCGGACAGGGGGCGGGCAGCCCCAGCATTTT
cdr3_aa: CASSRTGGGQPQHF

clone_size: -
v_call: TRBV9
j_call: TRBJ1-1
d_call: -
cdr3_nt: TGTGCCAGCAGCGGCGCTGGTGGACAGTGGACTGAAGCTTTCTTT
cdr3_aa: CASSGAGGQWTEAFF

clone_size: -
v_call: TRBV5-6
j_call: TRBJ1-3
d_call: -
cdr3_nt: TGTGCCAGCAAACTCGGACAGCGCTTTAGCTCTGGAAACACCATATATTTT
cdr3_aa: CASKLGQRFSSGNTIYF

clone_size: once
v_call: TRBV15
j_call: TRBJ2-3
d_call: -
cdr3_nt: TGTGCCACCAGCAGAGATCTCGCAGATACGCAGTATTTT
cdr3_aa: CATSRDLADTQYF

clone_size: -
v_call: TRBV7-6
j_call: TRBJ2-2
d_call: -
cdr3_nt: TGTGCCAGCAGCTTAGATAGTCACGGGGAGCTGTTTTTT
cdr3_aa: CASSLDSHGELFF

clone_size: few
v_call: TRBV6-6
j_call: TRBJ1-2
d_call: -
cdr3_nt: TGTGCCAGCAGTTCCCATGCGGGTGCTGGCTACACCTTC
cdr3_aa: CASSSHAGAGYTF

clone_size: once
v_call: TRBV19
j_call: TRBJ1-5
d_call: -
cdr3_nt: TGTGCCAGTGCCGAGGACTCTTATAGCAATCAGCCCCAGCATTTT
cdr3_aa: CASAEDSYSNQPQHF

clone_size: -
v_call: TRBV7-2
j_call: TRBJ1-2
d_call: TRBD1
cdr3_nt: TGTGCCAGCAGCCCGGGACAGTCGGTCCATGGCTACACCTTC
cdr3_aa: CASSPGQSVHGYTF

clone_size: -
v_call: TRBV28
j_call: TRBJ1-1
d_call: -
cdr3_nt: TGTGCCAGCGCCGGCACCCTGGGGCTGGCACTACCCGGGGTCGGGCCGCGGAAGGACACTGAAGCTTTCTTT
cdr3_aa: CASAGTLGLALPGVGPRKDTEAFF

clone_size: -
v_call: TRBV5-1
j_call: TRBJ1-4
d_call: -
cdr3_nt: TGCGCCAGCAGCAGAGGGACACCTGAAAAACTGTTTTTT
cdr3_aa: CASSRGTPEKLFF

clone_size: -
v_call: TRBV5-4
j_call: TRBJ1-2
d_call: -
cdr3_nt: TGTGCCAGCAGACGGAACATCCCAGGGGACTATGGCTACACCTTC
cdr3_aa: CASRRNIPGDYGYTF

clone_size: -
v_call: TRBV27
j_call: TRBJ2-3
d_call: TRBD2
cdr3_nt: TGTGCCTCGGGACTAGAGGTCGATACGCAGTATTTT
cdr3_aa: CASGLEVDTQYF

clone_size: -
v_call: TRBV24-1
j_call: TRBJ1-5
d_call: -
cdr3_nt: TGTGCCACCAGTGATTTGATGGCGGGCAATCAGCCCCAGCATTTT
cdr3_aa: CATSDLMAGNQPQHF

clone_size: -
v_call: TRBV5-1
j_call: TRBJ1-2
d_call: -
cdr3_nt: TGCGCCAGCAGCTCCGAGACACAGGGCAACTATGGCTACACCTTC
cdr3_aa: CASSSETQGNYGYTF

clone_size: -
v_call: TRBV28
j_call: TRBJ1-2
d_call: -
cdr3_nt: TGTGCCAGCAGCAAGACAGGCTATGGCTACACCTTC
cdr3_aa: CASSKTGYGYTF

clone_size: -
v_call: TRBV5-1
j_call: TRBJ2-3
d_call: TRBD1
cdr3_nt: TGCGCCAGCAGCCGGGGACAGGGGATGAGTAGGAGCACAGATACGCAGTATTTT
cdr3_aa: CASSRGQGMSRSTDTQYF

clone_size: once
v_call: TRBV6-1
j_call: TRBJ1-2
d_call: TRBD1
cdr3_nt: TGTGCCAGCAGGCCGGGGCAGGGGGGTAGTACCTTC
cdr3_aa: CASRPGQGGSTF

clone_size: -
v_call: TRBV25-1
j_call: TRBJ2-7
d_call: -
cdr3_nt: TGTGCCAGCAGCCCGAAGGCGGGGGACACGTACGAGCAGTACTTC
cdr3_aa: CASSPKAGDTYEQYF

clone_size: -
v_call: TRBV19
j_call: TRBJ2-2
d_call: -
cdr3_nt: TGTGCCAGTAGTCCCGATAGGAACACCGGGGAGCTGTTTTTT
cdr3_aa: CASSPDRNTGELFF

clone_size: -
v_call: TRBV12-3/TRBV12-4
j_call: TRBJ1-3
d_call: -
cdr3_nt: TGTGCCAGCAGTTTGAATAGATACACCATATATTTT
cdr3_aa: CASSLNRYTIYF

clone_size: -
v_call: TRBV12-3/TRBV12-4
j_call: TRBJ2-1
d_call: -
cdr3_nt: TGTGCCAGCTCCTATACAGGCGGCGAGCAGTTCTTC
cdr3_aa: CASSYTGGEQFF

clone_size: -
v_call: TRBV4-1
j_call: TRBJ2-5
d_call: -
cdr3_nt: TGCGCCAGCAGCCAACTCCAAGAGACCCAGTACTTC
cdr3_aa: CASSQLQETQYF

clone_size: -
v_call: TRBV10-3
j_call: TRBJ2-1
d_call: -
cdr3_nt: TGTGCCATCGGAACTAGCAATGAGCAGTTCTTC
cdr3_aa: CAIGTSNEQFF